The rows below give T cell receptor beta chains drawn from one sample of a study of cytomegalovirus exposure and HLA in healthy donors. TCRdb's copy holds only in-frame clones and misses some; the assay was immunoSEQ multiplex PCR. This sample's table has some 200,000 clones. Input material: PBMCs. The receptors stem from a man aged 25 to 40 in good health and CMV-seronegative. CDR3s include the opening cysteine and the closing phenylalanine or tryptophan. D genes are given only for firm matches.

D gene	J gene	V gene	CDR3 DNA	CDR3 protein
NA	TRBJ1-1	TRBV7-2	TGTGCCAGCAGCATACAGGGGAACACTGAAGCTTTCTTT	CASSIQGNTEAFF
NA	TRBJ1-1	TRBV5-1	TGCGCCAGCAGCCTACCGGGGGAAGCGGGCACTGAAGCTTTCTTT	CASSLPGEAGTEAFF
NA	TRBJ2-3	TRBV27	TGTGCCAGCACCCCGTCGAGTTCGACAGATACGCAGTATTTT	CASTPSSSTDTQYF
NA	TRBJ1-1	TRBV14	TGTGCCAGCAGCCAAGGGTTAGACACTGAAGCTTTCTTT	CASSQGLDTEAFF
NA	TRBJ1-1	TRBV29-1	TGCAGCGTTCCCCGGGGATTGGGCACTGAAGCTTTCTTT	CSVPRGLGTEAFF
NA	TRBJ1-5	TRBV2	TGTGCCAGCAGTACTCAGGGTATGCAGCCCCAGCATTTT	CASSTQGMQPQHF
TRBD1	TRBJ2-7	TRBV7-6	TGTGCCAGCAGCTCGAGACAGGGGGCCTACGAGCAGTACTTC	CASSSRQGAYEQYF
TRBD2	TRBJ2-1	TRBV28	TGTGCCAGCACAACTCCCGGGACTAGCGGAAATGAGCAGTTCTTC	CASTTPGTSGNEQFF
NA	TRBJ2-3	TRBV7-6	TGTGCCAGCAGCTTAGAATCCAGTACACCTCCCACAGATACGCAGTATTTT	CASSLESSTPPTDTQYF
TRBD1	TRBJ2-2	TRBV25-1	TGTGCCAGCAGTGGATGGGGACAGGGTGACACCGGGGAGCTGTTTTTT	CASSGWGQGDTGELFF
NA	TRBJ1-1	TRBV5-1	TGCGCCAGCAGCCCGACGGGGTTGAAGGGCGGACTGAACACTGAAGCTTTCTTT	CASSPTGLKGGLNTEAFF
NA	TRBJ2-7	TRBV19	TGTGCCAGTAGCCCGACAGGCCCCTACGAGCAGTACTTC	CASSPTGPYEQYF
NA	TRBJ1-2	TRBV5-4	TGTGCCAGCAGCTTGGAGGGACAAGGACCCTATGGCTACACCTTC	CASSLEGQGPYGYTF
NA	TRBJ2-3	TRBV19	TGTGCCAGTAGTTTGGGACTTCAAGATACGCAGTATTTT	CASSLGLQDTQYF
NA	TRBJ2-7	TRBV6-7	TGTGCCAGCAGTTACCAGATAAGCTACGAGCAGTACTTC	CASSYQISYEQYF
TRBD1	TRBJ1-6	TRBV4-3	TGCGCCAGCAGCCTACACGGACAGGGGAATTCACCCCTCCACTTT	CASSLHGQGNSPLHF
TRBD1	TRBJ1-1	TRBV5-1	TGCGCCAGCAGCAGTGGTAGCAGGGGGCACACTGAAGCTTTCTTT	CASSSGSRGHTEAFF
TRBD1	TRBJ2-7	TRBV5-6	TGTGCCAGCAGCTTGAAAGGGACAGGGTACTATGAGCAGTACTTC	CASSLKGTGYYEQYF
NA	TRBJ2-3	TRBV5-1	TGCGCCAGCAGGGGGGGTGCAGATACGCAGTATTTT	CASRGGADTQYF
TRBD2	TRBJ2-7	TRBV9	TGTGCCAGCAGCGTGGGACTAGCGGGGGGCTCCTACGAGCAGTACTTC	CASSVGLAGGSYEQYF
TRBD1	TRBJ1-3	TRBV11-3	TGTGCCAGCAGCGGCCGGGACAGGGTTTCCGGAAACACCATATATTTT	CASSGRDRVSGNTIYF
NA	TRBJ2-1	TRBV12-2	TGTGCAAGTCGGTCGCAAGGGAGAAAGGCTTGGAGCTCCTACAATGAGCAGTTCTTC	CASRSQGRKAWSSYNEQFF
TRBD1	TRBJ1-6	TRBV9	TGTGCCAGCAGCGAGAGAGACAGGGACTTACCCCTCCACTTT	CASSERDRDLPLHF
NA	TRBJ1-2	TRBV19	TGTGCCAGTAGCTCCCCCCAGGGCGGTATCTATGGCTACACCTTC	CASSSPQGGIYGYTF
NA	TRBJ1-6	TRBV27	TGTGCCAGCAGTTTAGGCGGCAGATACAATTCACCCCTCCACTTT	CASSLGGRYNSPLHF
TRBD1	TRBJ2-1	TRBV5-1	TGCGCCAGCAGCTTTGGGACAGGCTCCTACAATGAGCAGTTCTTC	CASSFGTGSYNEQFF
TRBD1	TRBJ1-2	TRBV5-1	TGCGCCAGCAGCTTGGGTGATCTAACAGGGGGGCATGGCTACACCTTC	CASSLGDLTGGHGYTF
NA	TRBJ1-4	TRBV4-3	TGCGCCAGCAGCCAAACCGGGGGGATAGCTAATGAAAAACTGTTTTTT	CASSQTGGIANEKLFF
NA	TRBJ2-5	TRBV6-5	TGTGCCAGCAGTTACTCTCGGGGGGCGTGGGAGACCCAGTACTTC	CASSYSRGAWETQYF
NA	TRBJ2-1	TRBV9	TGTGCCAGCAGCGTAGATTGGGACACTAACAATGAGCAGTTCTTC	CASSVDWDTNNEQFF
NA	TRBJ1-2	TRBV29-1	TGCAGCGTTGCCGACAGAGAGATTAACTATGGCTACACCTTC	CSVADREINYGYTF
TRBD2	TRBJ2-3	TRBV6-5	TGTGCCAGCAGCCTTGGACTAGCTTTCACAGATACGCAGTATTTT	CASSLGLAFTDTQYF
NA	TRBJ2-7	TRBV27	TGTGCCAGCAGTTTCGGCAGGGGTCTAGAAGAGCAGTACTTC	CASSFGRGLEEQYF
TRBD1	TRBJ2-1	TRBV4-1	TGCGCCAGCAGCCAAGTTAGGACAGGGTCCCATGAGCAGTTCTTC	CASSQVRTGSHEQFF
TRBD1	TRBJ1-1	TRBV2	TGTGCCAGCAGTGGACAGGGGGCGAACACTGAAGCTTTCTTT	CASSGQGANTEAFF
NA	TRBJ1-3	TRBV27	TGTGCCAGTAGCCGGGACACCTTCTCTGGAAACACCATATATTTT	CASSRDTFSGNTIYF
NA	TRBJ2-1	TRBV2	TGTGCCAGCAGTGAAGGCTTACGGGGGGAGCAGTTCTTC	CASSEGLRGEQFF
NA	TRBJ2-3	TRBV19	TGTGCCAGTAGTATTGGTTGGGGGCCTACAGATACGCAGTATTTT	CASSIGWGPTDTQYF
TRBD1	TRBJ1-2	TRBV5-1	TGCGCCAGCAGCTTAAGGGTTGGAGGGGGCGATGGCTACACCTTC	CASSLRVGGGDGYTF
NA	TRBJ2-3	TRBV2	TGTGCCAGCAGTGGAGGTGGAGCGGGCACAGATACGCAGTATTTT	CASSGGGAGTDTQYF
TRBD1	TRBJ1-2	TRBV28	TGTGCCAGCAGTTTGACAGGGATAAGCTATGGCTACACCTTC	CASSLTGISYGYTF
NA	TRBJ1-5	TRBV2	TGTGCCAGCAGTGAAGCGCTTCGGGTGGCGGGGAATCAGCCCCAGCATTTT	CASSEALRVAGNQPQHF
NA	TRBJ1-1	TRBV27	TGTGCCAGCAGTCCCCTCACCGGGCGGGGGGGGAGAACTGAAGCTTTCTTT	CASSPLTGRGGRTEAFF
NA	TRBJ2-1	TRBV7-2	TGTGCCAGCAGCGAGGCAGACTACAATGAGCAGTTCTTC	CASSEADYNEQFF
TRBD1	TRBJ1-1	TRBV6-5	TGTGCCAGCATAGGGACAGCGAACACTGAAGCTTTCTTT	CASIGTANTEAFF
NA	TRBJ2-2	TRBV6-5	TGTGCCAGCAATCCCGGGAGTATTGCCGGGGAGCTGTTTTTT	CASNPGSIAGELFF
TRBD1	TRBJ2-7	TRBV10-3	TGTGCCATCAGTGAGGCCACTAGGACAGGGGGGTCCTACGAGCAGTACTTC	CAISEATRTGGSYEQYF
TRBD1	TRBJ2-3	TRBV5-1	TGCGCCAGCAGCCTACAGGGGCTGGGCACAGATACGCAGTATTTT	CASSLQGLGTDTQYF
NA	TRBJ1-1	TRBV10-2	TGCGCCAGCAGTGAGTTACGGGGTTTAAACACTGAAGCTTTCTTT	CASSELRGLNTEAFF
TRBD2	TRBJ2-7	TRBV5-1	TGCGCCAGCAGCTTTAGCGGGGGGGTCTCCTACGAGCAGTACTTC	CASSFSGGVSYEQYF
NA	TRBJ2-1	TRBV15	TGTGCCACCAGAACAGGGGGGGTCTACAATGAGCAGTTCTTC	CATRTGGVYNEQFF
TRBD2	TRBJ2-1	TRBV5-1	TGCGCCAGCAGCCATAGCGGGAGGGACTCCTACAATGAGCAGTTCTTC	CASSHSGRDSYNEQFF
TRBD1	TRBJ2-3	TRBV5-1	TGCGCCAGCAGCCCGACAGGGGGCAGTCATACGCAGTATTTT	CASSPTGGSHTQYF